This TCR beta chain was captured in a study of OX40 agonist ivuxolimab in advanced cancers. Overall study results and limits: CD4+ and CD8+ blood T cells expanded clonally by week 6 at 0.1 to 3.0 mg/kg. CD8+ T cells averaged more expanded clones than CD4+.

A word on this clone: Its antigen is not identified.

Germline V gene data show CDR1 as SGHVS and CDR2 as FQNEAQ. This CDR3 spans 15 amino acids. The germline V and J ends were trimmed by 5 bases and 0 bases, with 14 bases remaining between them. Sequencing used immunoSEQ multiplex PCR; TCRdb keeps in-frame clones, though not all of them. The sample lists under 75,000 clones; around nine tenths were seen once. This TCR was sampled from an adult with an advanced solid tumor such as melanoma, head and neck, liver or kidney cancer. J is TRBJ2-7 and V is TRBV7-8; D is uncertain. Sequencing was performed on CD4+ or CD8+ T cells sorted from blood, taken in a trial of the OX40 agonist ivuxolimab. CDR3 DNA: TGTGCCAGCAGCGCTGTACACGGTTACTCCTACGAGCAGTACTTC. Translating gives CASSAVHGYSYEQYF.